This T cell receptor (beta chain) is drawn from a study of blood T cell repertoires in COVID-19. Profiling relied on immunoSEQ multiplex PCR, and the TCRdb table lists in-frame clones only, not all of them. The sample contains 130,000 to 150,000 clones, 84% of which appear only once. The CDR3 spans 13 residues. V was shortened by 2 bases and J by 8 bases, with 13 bases between the two germline ends. Germline-derived CDR1 and CDR2 are SGHRS and YFSETQ. This clone was recorded once. This TCR derives from a human donor in a cohort sampled during active COVID-19. The genes are TRBV5-1 and TRBJ1-1; no definite D call. Sequencing was carried out using peripheral blood. CDR3 sequence reads: CASSFGLTKEAFF. CDR3 coding DNA: TGCGCCAGCAGCTTCGGACTGACCAAAGAAGCTTTCTTT.